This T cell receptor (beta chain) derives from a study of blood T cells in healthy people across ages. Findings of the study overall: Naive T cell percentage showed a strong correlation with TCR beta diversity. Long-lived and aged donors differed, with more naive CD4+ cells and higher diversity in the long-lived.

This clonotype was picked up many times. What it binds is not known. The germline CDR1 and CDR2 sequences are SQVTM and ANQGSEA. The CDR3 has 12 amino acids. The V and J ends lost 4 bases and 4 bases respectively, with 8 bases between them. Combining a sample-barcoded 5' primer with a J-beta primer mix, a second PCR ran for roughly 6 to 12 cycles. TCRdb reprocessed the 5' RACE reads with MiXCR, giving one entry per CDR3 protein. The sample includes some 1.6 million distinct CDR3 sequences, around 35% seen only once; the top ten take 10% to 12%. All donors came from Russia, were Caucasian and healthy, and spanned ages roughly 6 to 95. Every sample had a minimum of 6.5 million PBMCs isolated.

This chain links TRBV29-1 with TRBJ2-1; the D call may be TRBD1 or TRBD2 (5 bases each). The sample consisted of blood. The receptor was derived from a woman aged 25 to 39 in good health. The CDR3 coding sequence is TGCAGCGTTGGGGGCGGGTACAATGAGCAGTTCTTC. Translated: CSVGGGYNEQFF.